The clone carrying this T cell receptor beta chain was recorded only once. Its antigen is not identified. The source of the sample is a study of OX40 agonist ivuxolimab in advanced cancers. For the study at large: Partial responses occurred in three patients (one hepatocellular carcinoma, two cutaneous melanoma). Study-level findings and limits: Dosing at 0.1 to 3.0 mg/kg was accompanied by clonal expansion of CD4+ and CD8+ blood T cells by week 6.

TCRdb's table, derived via immunoSEQ multiplex PCR, lists solely in-frame clones and lacks some. The sample shows about 91,000 clones, roughly 85% of them seen only once. Germline CDR1 reads SGHKS; CDR2 reads YYEKEE (reference sequence). CDR3 length: 18 residues. V was pared by 4 bases and J by 0 bases, with 12 bases of the junction left unmatched. The sequence derives from an adult with an advanced solid tumor such as melanoma, head and neck, liver or kidney cancer. The chain carries TRBV5-5 and TRBJ1-5, with 8 bases identical to TRBD1. The sequences come from CD4+ or CD8+ T cells sorted from blood, collected in a trial of the OX40 agonist ivuxolimab. For the CDR3, the DNA is TGTGCCAGCAGCCGGGGACAGGTGTGGGGCTATAGCAATCAGCCCCAGCATTTT. This encodes CASSRGQVWGYSNQPQHF.